This T cell receptor (beta chain) was recovered during a study of cytomegalovirus exposure and HLA in healthy donors. The PCR employed 60 Vbeta primers together with 13 Jbeta primers. Authors' analysis steps: Among the unique TCR beta chains that a later analysis counted, some 73 million in all, some 10 million were shared. TCRdb's copy holds only in-frame clones and misses some; the assay was immunoSEQ multiplex PCR. V and J calls plus clone size are reproduced from that table; the DNA served to infer D and trimming. The top ten clones hold more than 3.5% of a sample with 90,000 or so clones, less than 85% of them seen once. There are 13 residues in the CDR3. Germline CDR1 SGHDT, CDR2 YYEEEE. Trimming shortened V by 0 bases and J by 4 bases, and 5 bases separated the two germline ends. Points on this clone: What it binds is unknown. Other DNA sequences in the same sample also yield this CDR3.

Study results and caveats: In a later analysis, TCR association rates varied by HLA locus: DRB1 most, HLA-C fewest. About 87% or about 30% of the time was how often most TCR beta V segments were productive, according to an earlier analysis.

The TCR originated in a man in his fifties or sixties in good health and CMV-seronegative. The rearrangement links TRBV5-6 to TRBJ1-5; D remains ambiguous. Sequenced material: PBMCs. The CDR3 is CASSLAGNQPQHF. CDR3 coding DNA: TGTGCCAGCAGCTTGGCCGGGAATCAGCCCCAGCATTTT.